The clone carrying this T cell receptor (beta chain) was seen more than once but under ten times. Its antigen is unidentified. Extracted from the samples, RNA was reverse transcribed into cDNA to serve as the sequencing template. Repertoires were generated with immunoSEQ multiplex PCR, while TCRdb's copy carries only in-frame clones and drops some. The sample has about 180,000 clones, 53% seen once. The treatment: oral pan-JAK inhibitor, 5-10 mg twice daily. Alopecia areata patients provided lesional scalp punch biopsies and peripheral blood, both collected for the study. This entry is derived from a study of CD8+ T cells in alopecia areata. Background on the study: Patients remained on tofacitinib for 6 to 18 months and then went 6 months without it. Study observations and caveats: Higher clonality than in normal scalp was seen in lesional scalp, especially alopecia totalis/universalis. It was observed that many expanded lesional clones persisted in scalp and blood during tofacitinib.

The V end was cut by 2 bases, the J end by 0 bases, with 10 bases between. Germline CDR1 reads SGDLS; CDR2 reads YYNGEE. The CDR3 extends over 15 amino acids. V gene TRBV9 combines with J gene TRBJ2-3; TRBD1 is a possible D gene (5 bases). Specimen: CD8+ T cells sorted from blood, collected at week 24, from a patient treated with tofacitinib. This TCR came from a human donor with alopecia areata. For the CDR3, the DNA is TGTGCCAGCAGCGTTCAGGGCGTAAGCACAGATACGCAGTATTTT. Residues: CASSVQGVSTDTQYF. Full variable domain (remainder filled in from reference TRBV9 and TRBJ2-3): DSGVTQTPKHLITATGQRVTLRCSPRSGDLSVYWYQQSLDQGLQFLIQYYNGEERAKGNILERFSAQQFPDLHSELNLSSLELGDSALYFCASSVQGVSTDTQYFGPGTRLTVL.